Listed below are T cell receptor beta chains from one sample, sequenced in a study of cytomegalovirus exposure and HLA in healthy donors. The table came from immunoSEQ multiplex PCR; TCRdb's copy has only in-frame clones and leaves some out. The sample holds some 130,000 clones, around 84% seen once. Sequenced input: PBMCs. The receptors shown here come from a man aged 45-60 years in good health and CMV-seronegative. Each CDR3 is given with its conserved first and last residue. The D gene is left open where the match is weak. The size entry is marked missing in some rows and otherwise reads once, few, many or a size class.

>TRBJ2-1|.|TRBD2|TRBV6-5
CASSSTSGGYNEQFF
TGTGCCAGCAGTTCGACTAGCGGGGGCTACAATGAGCAGTTCTTC
>TRBJ2-2|.|TRBD2|TRBV4-2
CASSQELAGGQTGELFF
TGTGCCAGCAGCCAAGAACTAGCGGGGGGGCAGACCGGGGAGCTGTTTTTT
>TRBJ2-3|few|TRBD2|TRBV9
CASSVVGGADTQYF
TGTGCCAGCAGCGTAGTCGGGGGGGCAGATACGCAGTATTTT
>TRBJ2-6|.|TRBD2|TRBV10-3
CAISESVGRGGPGANVLTF
TGTGCCATCAGTGAGTCGGTCGGTCGGGGGGGACCCGGGGCCAACGTCCTGACTTTC
>TRBJ1-1|.|.|TRBV7-9
CASSFGGLQGRGEAFF
TGTGCCAGCAGCTTTGGGGGCCTACAGGGACGTGGTGAAGCTTTCTTT
>TRBJ2-3|.|TRBD2|TRBV4-3
CASSQDLAGGGRTSTDTQYF
TGCGCCAGCAGCCAAGATCTAGCGGGGGGCGGTCGAACTAGCACAGATACGCAGTATTTT
>TRBJ1-5|once|.|TRBV2
CASSEYGEGNQPQHF
TGTGCCAGCAGTGAATATGGTGAGGGCAATCAGCCCCAGCATTTT
>TRBJ2-7|.|.|TRBV2
CASSERAPSYEQYF
TGTGCCAGCAGTGAGAGGGCTCCATCCTACGAGCAGTACTTC
>TRBJ1-2|.|.|TRBV7-9
CASSLGFRGPNYGYTF
TGTGCCAGCAGCTTAGGGTTCAGGGGCCCTAACTATGGCTACACCTTC
>TRBJ2-7|.|TRBD1|TRBV29-1
CSVGQGRSYEQYF
TGCAGCGTTGGACAGGGGAGGTCCTACGAGCAGTACTTC
>TRBJ2-7|.|TRBD2|TRBV7-2
CASSRDYSYEQYF
TGTGCCAGCAGCAGGGACTACTCCTACGAGCAGTACTTC
>TRBJ2-5|.|TRBD2|TRBV9
CASSVERGETQYF
TGTGCCAGCAGCGTTGAGCGGGGGGAGACCCAGTACTTC
>TRBJ2-1|.|TRBD2|TRBV7-6
CASSPRAGLVYNEQFF
TGTGCCAGCAGCCCTCGAGCGGGACTAGTCTACAATGAGCAGTTCTTC
>TRBJ2-3|.|.|TRBV25-1
CASSEYRSGYNDTQYF
TGTGCCAGCAGTGAATATAGGAGTGGGTACAACGATACGCAGTATTTT
>TRBJ2-1|.|TRBD1|TRBV5-1
CASSPTSGGYNEQFF
TGCGCCAGCAGCCCCACCTCAGGGGGCTACAATGAGCAGTTCTTC
>TRBJ1-1|.|.|TRBV6-1
CASSENRNTEAFF
TGTGCCAGCAGTGAGAACAGAAACACTGAAGCTTTCTTT
>TRBJ1-4|few|.|TRBV19
CASSIDLSEYWEKLFF
TGTGCCAGTAGTATAGATCTATCTGAGTATTGGGAAAAACTGTTTTTT
>TRBJ1-2|.|.|TRBV5-6
CASSDTYYGYTF
TGTGCCAGCAGCGACACCTACTATGGCTACACCTTC
>TRBJ2-3|.|.|TRBV19
CASQDRSVDTQYF
TGTGCCAGTCAAGATCGCTCGGTGGATACGCAGTATTTT
>TRBJ2-1|.|.|TRBV6-4
CASSEEGEAYNEQFF
TGTGCCAGCAGTGAGGAGGGAGAAGCATACAATGAGCAGTTCTTC
>TRBJ2-5|.|TRBD1|TRBV9
CASSGAGQGETQYF
TGTGCCAGCAGCGGCGCGGGACAGGGAGAGACCCAGTACTTC
>TRBJ2-7|.|TRBD1|TRBV6-5
CASSYKQGESYEQYF
TGTGCCAGCAGTTACAAACAGGGGGAATCCTACGAGCAGTACTTC